The rows below give T cell receptor beta chains drawn from one sample of a study of vaccination effects on CD4 cells after COVID-19. Method: immunoSEQ multiplex PCR; TCRdb's copy keeps in-frame clones and lacks some. The repertoire includes about 70,000 clones, over 60% of them detected once, and 5% sits in the top ten. Their recognized antigens are unknown. This material consisted of CD4+ T cells from PBMCs cultured with HIV peptides, taken before COVID-19 vaccination. The receptors originated from a human donor who had a prior SARS-CoV-2 infection. CDR3s include the opening cysteine and the closing phenylalanine or tryptophan. Each record gives: J gene, clone size, D gene, V gene, CDR3 protein, CDR3 DNA. A D gene is named only where the DNA matches it firmly. Rows may omit the clone size; those that give it use once, few, many or a size class.

j_gene: TRBJ2-3; abundance: .; d_gene: .; v_gene: TRBV5-1; CDR3aa: CASSLGSGGDTQYF; CDR3nt: TGCGCCAGCAGCTTGGGCAGCGGAGGAGATACGCAGTATTTT
j_gene: TRBJ1-3; abundance: .; d_gene: TRBD1; v_gene: TRBV6-6; CDR3aa: CASSRDRLGGGGNTIYF; CDR3nt: TGTGCCAGCAGTCGGGACAGGTTGGGTGGAGGTGGAAACACCATATATTTT
j_gene: TRBJ2-1; abundance: .; d_gene: .; v_gene: TRBV15; CDR3aa: CATSKNVNSYNEQFF; CDR3nt: TGTGCCACCAGCAAGAACGTAAACTCCTACAATGAGCAGTTCTTC
j_gene: TRBJ2-6; abundance: .; d_gene: .; v_gene: TRBV10-3; CDR3aa: CAISESYRSSGANVLTF; CDR3nt: TGTGCCATCAGTGAGAGTTACAGGAGCTCTGGGGCCAACGTCCTGACTTTC
j_gene: TRBJ1-4; abundance: .; d_gene: .; v_gene: TRBV9; CDR3aa: CASSRGRRGNEKLFF; CDR3nt: TGTGCCAGCAGCCGAGGGAGAAGGGGGAATGAAAAACTGTTTTTT
j_gene: TRBJ2-7; abundance: .; d_gene: .; v_gene: TRBV5-1; CDR3aa: CASSVGTSSEQYF; CDR3nt: TGCGCCAGCAGCGTCGGGACCTCTTCCGAGCAGTACTTC
j_gene: TRBJ2-1; abundance: .; d_gene: TRBD2; v_gene: TRBV18; CDR3aa: CASSPRTSGINEQFF; CDR3nt: TGTGCCAGCTCACCACGGACTAGCGGGATAAATGAGCAGTTCTTC
j_gene: TRBJ1-4; abundance: .; d_gene: .; v_gene: TRBV7-5; CDR3aa: CARSLGPETSREKLFF; CDR3nt: TGTGCCAGAAGCTTAGGGCCGGAGACCTCAAGGGAAAAACTGTTTTTT
j_gene: TRBJ2-1; abundance: .; d_gene: .; v_gene: TRBV6-6; CDR3aa: CASSFYNEQFF; CDR3nt: TGTGCCAGCAGCTTCTACAATGAGCAGTTCTTC
j_gene: TRBJ1-3; abundance: .; d_gene: .; v_gene: TRBV11-2; CDR3aa: CASSSGAWGNTIYF; CDR3nt: TGTGCCAGCAGCTCCGGGGCGTGGGGAAACACCATATATTTT
j_gene: TRBJ1-2; abundance: .; d_gene: TRBD1; v_gene: TRBV7-9; CDR3aa: CASSSYTGDGYTF; CDR3nt: TGTGCCAGCAGCTCCTACACAGGGGACGGCTACACCTTC
j_gene: TRBJ2-7; abundance: few; d_gene: .; v_gene: TRBV11-3; CDR3aa: CASSLGRGEQYF; CDR3nt: TGTGCCAGCAGCTTAGGCAGGGGTGAGCAGTACTTC
j_gene: TRBJ1-2; abundance: .; d_gene: TRBD1; v_gene: TRBV6-1; CDR3aa: CASSEGGTALSYYTF; CDR3nt: TGTGCCAGCAGTGAAGGTGGGACAGCCTTATCCTACTACACCTTC
j_gene: TRBJ2-3; abundance: .; d_gene: .; v_gene: TRBV7-6; CDR3aa: CASSQRALSTDTQYF; CDR3nt: TGTGCCAGCAGCCAACGCGCCCTAAGCACAGATACGCAGTATTTT
j_gene: TRBJ2-1; abundance: few; d_gene: TRBD2; v_gene: TRBV5-1; CDR3aa: CASSEGLAEFDEQFF; CDR3nt: TGCGCCAGCAGCGAGGGACTAGCAGAATTCGATGAGCAGTTCTTC
j_gene: TRBJ2-7; abundance: few; d_gene: .; v_gene: TRBV7-2; CDR3aa: CASSSGVGGFYEQYF; CDR3nt: TGTGCCAGCAGCTCAGGGGTAGGAGGATTTTACGAGCAGTACTTC
j_gene: TRBJ2-7; abundance: .; d_gene: TRBD1; v_gene: TRBV11-3; CDR3aa: CASTVTGGVNEQYF; CDR3nt: TGTGCCAGCACCGTAACAGGGGGTGTTAACGAGCAGTACTTC
j_gene: TRBJ2-1; abundance: .; d_gene: .; v_gene: TRBV12-3/TRBV12-4; CDR3aa: CASRIAAGTEQFF; CDR3nt: TGTGCCAGCAGAATTGCCGCCGGAACCGAGCAGTTCTTC
j_gene: TRBJ1-6; abundance: .; d_gene: .; v_gene: TRBV6-6; CDR3aa: CASSRDYNSPLHF; CDR3nt: TGTGCCAGCAGCCGGGACTATAATTCACCCCTCCACTTT
j_gene: TRBJ1-4; abundance: .; d_gene: .; v_gene: TRBV2; CDR3aa: CASIRDTTNEKLFF; CDR3nt: TGTGCCAGCATCAGGGATACAACTAATGAAAAACTGTTTTTT
j_gene: TRBJ2-7; abundance: .; d_gene: .; v_gene: TRBV11-2; CDR3aa: CASSLGLGDSYEQYF; CDR3nt: TGTGCCAGCAGCTTGGGCTTGGGGGACTCCTACGAGCAGTACTTC
j_gene: TRBJ1-1; abundance: .; d_gene: .; v_gene: TRBV27; CDR3aa: CASSPTWGQNTEAFF; CDR3nt: TGTGCCAGCAGTCCGACTTGGGGGCAGAACACTGAAGCTTTCTTT
j_gene: TRBJ2-7; abundance: .; d_gene: .; v_gene: TRBV30; CDR3aa: CAWQRAGEQYF; CDR3nt: TGTGCCTGGCAAAGGGCGGGAGAGCAGTACTTC
j_gene: TRBJ2-3; abundance: .; d_gene: TRBD2; v_gene: TRBV5-1; CDR3aa: CASSLSPSGKGGTDTQYF; CDR3nt: TGCGCCAGCAGCTTGTCGCCTAGCGGGAAGGGGGGCACAGATACGCAGTATTTT
j_gene: TRBJ1-3; abundance: .; d_gene: .; v_gene: TRBV4-1; CDR3aa: CASSQAQGGSGNTIYF; CDR3nt: TGCGCCAGCAGCCAAGCTCAGGGCGGCTCTGGAAACACCATATATTTT
j_gene: TRBJ2-2; abundance: .; d_gene: .; v_gene: TRBV12-3/TRBV12-4; CDR3aa: CASSLPGELFF; CDR3nt: TGTGCCAGCAGTTTACCCGGGGAGCTGTTTTTT
j_gene: TRBJ1-5; abundance: .; d_gene: .; v_gene: TRBV3-1/TRBV3-2; CDR3aa: CASSHLYPNQPQHF; CDR3nt: TGTGCCAGCAGCCATCTTTATCCCAATCAGCCCCAGCATTTT
j_gene: TRBJ2-6; abundance: once; d_gene: .; v_gene: TRBV30; CDR3aa: CAWSLPGPNSGANVLTF; CDR3nt: TGTGCCTGGAGTCTACCGGGACCCAACTCTGGGGCCAACGTCCTGACTTTC
j_gene: TRBJ1-6; abundance: .; d_gene: .; v_gene: TRBV18; CDR3aa: CASSPMTLTSNSPLHF; CDR3nt: TGTGCCAGCTCACCGATGACCCTGACCTCTAATTCACCCCTCCACTTT
j_gene: TRBJ2-1; abundance: .; d_gene: TRBD2; v_gene: TRBV7-3; CDR3aa: CASSPKSGSGSNEQFF; CDR3nt: TGTGCCAGCAGCCCAAAAAGCGGGAGCGGCTCCAATGAGCAGTTCTTC
j_gene: TRBJ2-3; abundance: .; d_gene: .; v_gene: TRBV5-4; CDR3aa: CASSLRRTSTDTQYF; CDR3nt: TGTGCCAGCAGCCTCCGGAGGACTAGCACAGATACGCAGTATTTT
j_gene: TRBJ1-3; abundance: .; d_gene: .; v_gene: TRBV18; CDR3aa: CASSLLPSSGNTIYF; CDR3nt: TGTGCCAGCTCACTTTTACCGAGCTCTGGAAACACCATATATTTT
j_gene: TRBJ2-2; abundance: .; d_gene: TRBD2; v_gene: TRBV24-1; CDR3aa: CATSDAGLAHFTGELFF; CDR3nt: TGTGCCACCAGTGATGCGGGACTAGCGCACTTCACCGGGGAGCTGTTTTTT
j_gene: TRBJ2-7; abundance: once; d_gene: .; v_gene: TRBV5-6; CDR3aa: CASRILKTGGASYEQYF; CDR3nt: TGTGCCAGCAGAATCCTTAAAACAGGGGGGGCCTCCTACGAGCAGTACTTC
j_gene: TRBJ1-6; abundance: few; d_gene: .; v_gene: TRBV25-1; CDR3aa: CASSESDKLGSPLHF; CDR3nt: TGTGCCAGCAGTGAATCCGATAAGCTCGGATCACCCCTCCACTTT
j_gene: TRBJ1-1; abundance: few; d_gene: .; v_gene: TRBV12-3/TRBV12-4; CDR3aa: CASSFQGSAEAFF; CDR3nt: TGTGCCAGCAGTTTCCAGGGAAGTGCTGAAGCTTTCTTT
j_gene: TRBJ1-1; abundance: few; d_gene: .; v_gene: TRBV3-1/TRBV3-2; CDR3aa: CASSQEGYNTEAFF; CDR3nt: TGTGCCAGCAGCCAAGAAGGATATAACACTGAAGCTTTCTTT
j_gene: TRBJ2-1; abundance: .; d_gene: .; v_gene: TRBV11-3; CDR3aa: CASSSTGTASYNEQFF; CDR3nt: TGTGCCAGCAGCTCAACCGGGACTGCCTCCTACAATGAGCAGTTCTTC
j_gene: TRBJ1-5; abundance: few; d_gene: TRBD1; v_gene: TRBV2; CDR3aa: CASSVTGGHQPQHF; CDR3nt: TGTGCCAGCAGTGTAACAGGGGGGCATCAGCCCCAGCATTTT
j_gene: TRBJ1-1; abundance: .; d_gene: .; v_gene: TRBV18; CDR3aa: CASSTGLQGAENTEAFF; CDR3nt: TGTGCCAGCTCAACGGGTTTACAGGGCGCGGAGAACACTGAAGCTTTCTTT
j_gene: TRBJ2-5; abundance: .; d_gene: TRBD2; v_gene: TRBV11-3; CDR3aa: CASSLVASGGQETQYF; CDR3nt: TGTGCCAGCAGCTTAGTAGCTAGCGGGGGACAAGAGACCCAGTACTTC
j_gene: TRBJ2-1; abundance: .; d_gene: TRBD2; v_gene: TRBV4-1; CDR3aa: CASSQPLAGWGNEQFF; CDR3nt: TGCGCCAGCAGCCAGCCACTAGCGGGATGGGGCAATGAGCAGTTCTTC